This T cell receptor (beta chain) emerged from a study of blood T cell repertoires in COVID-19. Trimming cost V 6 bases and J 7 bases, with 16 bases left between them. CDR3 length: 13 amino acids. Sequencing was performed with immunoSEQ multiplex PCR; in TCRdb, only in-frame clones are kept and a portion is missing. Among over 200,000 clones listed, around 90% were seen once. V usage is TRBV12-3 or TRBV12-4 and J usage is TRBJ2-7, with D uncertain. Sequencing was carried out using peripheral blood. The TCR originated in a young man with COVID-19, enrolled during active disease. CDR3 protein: CASSSDRVGEQYF. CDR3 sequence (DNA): TGTGCCAGCAGCTCGGATCGGGTCGGGGAGCAGTACTTC.